The rows below give T cell receptor beta chains drawn from one sample of a study of technical replicates of blood from several donors. Profiled with immunoSEQ multiplex PCR; TCRdb holds only in-frame clones, not every one. This sample has under 95,000 clones; about 95% occur once, and the top ten carry 0.2% to 0.3%. Sample: T cells isolated from PBMCs. These receptors originate from a human donor in good health. Each CDR3 is given with its conserved first and last residue. A D gene is named only where the DNA matches it firmly. Not all rows give a size; the values are once, few, many and, for expanded clones, a class.

J	D	length	size	V	CDR3	DNA
TRBJ1-4	TRBD1	15	.	TRBV27	CASSSPGQTHEKLFF	TGTGCCAGCAGTTCCCCGGGACAGACACATGAAAAACTGTTTTTT
TRBJ1-5	.	13	few	TRBV2	CASRRDSNQPQHF	TGTGCCAGCAGGAGAGATAGCAATCAGCCCCAGCATTTT
TRBJ2-7	TRBD2	16	.	TRBV27	CASSHLGTSGDYEQYF	TGTGCCAGCAGTCACTTAGGTACTAGCGGGGACTACGAGCAGTACTTC
TRBJ1-1	.	14	once	TRBV28	CASSFPQGNTEAFF	TGTGCCAGCAGTTTCCCACAGGGTAACACTGAAGCTTTCTTT
TRBJ1-3	.	16	once	TRBV7-9	CASSFRIPSSGNTIYF	TGTGCCAGCAGCTTCCGAATACCGAGCTCTGGAAACACCATATATTTT
TRBJ2-1	.	10	.	TRBV30	CAWMRNEQFF	TGTGCCTGGATGCGCAATGAGCAGTTCTTC
TRBJ2-2	TRBD1	16	.	TRBV4-2	CASSQGSRGPAGELFF	TGTGCCAGCAGCCAAGGTAGCAGGGGGCCGGCTGGGGAGCTGTTTTTT
TRBJ2-7	TRBD1	15	.	TRBV5-1	CASSLGGTGAEQRYF	TGCGCCAGCAGCTTGGGCGGGACAGGAGCGGAGCAGCGGTACTTC
TRBJ2-3	.	12	.	TRBV6-1	CASQGMTDTQYF	TGTGCCAGCCAGGGGATGACAGATACGCAGTATTTT
TRBJ2-5	.	11	.	TRBV6-5	CASSSQETQYF	TGTGCCAGCAGCTCCCAAGAGACCCAGTACTTC
TRBJ1-1	.	14	.	TRBV5-1	CASSLGPDYTEAFF	TGCGCCAGCAGCTTGGGTCCAGATTACACTGAAGCTTTCTTT
TRBJ2-7	TRBD2	17	.	TRBV2	CASSEGLAGLRYYEQYF	TGTGCCAGCAGTGAAGGCCTAGCGGGGCTAAGATACTACGAGCAGTACTTC
TRBJ2-1	.	18	.	TRBV28	CASSLWVGGLSSYNEQFF	TGTGCCAGCAGTTTATGGGTTGGCGGCTTGAGCTCCTACAATGAGCAGTTCTTC
TRBJ2-1	.	13	.	TRBV27	CASGRISYNEQFF	TGTGCCAGCGGCAGGATCTCCTACAATGAGCAGTTCTTC
TRBJ1-5	.	13	.	TRBV4-1	CASSQAGDQPQHF	TGCGCCAGCAGCCAAGCCGGGGATCAGCCCCAGCATTTT
TRBJ2-7	TRBD1	13	.	TRBV9	CASSAGGVYEQYF	TGTGCCAGCAGCGCAGGGGGTGTGTACGAGCAGTACTTC
TRBJ2-5	.	16	.	TRBV21-1	CASSKALTAGDRIQYF	TGTGCCAGCAGCAAAGCGCTGACAGCGGGAGATCGGATCCAGTACTTC
TRBJ2-7	TRBD2	17	.	TRBV7-8	CASSLAWGLAETYEQYF	TGTGCCAGCAGCTTAGCATGGGGACTAGCGGAAACCTACGAGCAGTACTTC
TRBJ2-7	.	16	.	TRBV30	CAWSEIVTPASYEQYF	TGTGCCTGGAGTGAAATTGTGACACCTGCCTCCTACGAGCAGTACTTC
TRBJ1-4	.	16	.	TRBV6-5	CASSYSDFRTNEKLFF	TGTGCCAGCAGTTACTCAGATTTTCGGACTAATGAAAAACTGTTTTTT
TRBJ2-7	.	13	.	TRBV5-1	CASSLGMAYEQYF	TGCGCCAGCAGCTTGGGTATGGCTTACGAGCAGTACTTC
TRBJ1-1	TRBD1	13	.	TRBV5-1	CASSSDRDTEAFF	TGCGCCAGCAGCTCAGACAGGGACACTGAAGCTTTCTTT
TRBJ2-5	.	13	.	TRBV4-2	CASSPSPQETQYF	TGTGCCAGCAGCCCAAGCCCCCAAGAGACCCAGTACTTC
TRBJ1-6	.	14	few	TRBV10-1	CASSVQAENSPLHF	TGCGCCAGCAGTGTACAGGCTGAGAATTCACCCCTCCACTTT
TRBJ1-5	.	17	once	TRBV18	CASSPMGPQNSNQPQHF	TGTGCCAGCTCACCGATGGGCCCTCAAAATAGCAATCAGCCCCAGCATTTT
TRBJ1-1	TRBD1	15	.	TRBV5-1	CASRPRTTGATEAFF	TGCGCCAGCAGACCTCGAACGACAGGGGCCACTGAAGCTTTCTTT
TRBJ2-7	TRBD1	13	.	TRBV6-1	CASRGTGRYEQYF	TGTGCCAGCAGAGGGACAGGTCGCTACGAGCAGTACTTC
TRBJ2-1	TRBD2	14	.	TRBV29-1	CSVGGRFAYNEQFF	TGCAGCGTTGGCGGGAGGTTTGCCTACAATGAGCAGTTCTTC
TRBJ2-3	.	16	.	TRBV4-1	CASSQGTTLSTDTQYF	TGCGCCAGCAGCCAAGGTACTACCCTCAGCACAGATACGCAGTATTTT
TRBJ2-5	TRBD2	15	.	TRBV7-6	CASNLGLAGVETQYF	TGTGCCAGCAACCTCGGACTAGCGGGGGTGGAGACCCAGTACTTC
TRBJ2-7	.	12	.	TRBV14	CASSSLIYEQYF	TGTGCCAGCAGCTCCTTAATTTACGAGCAGTACTTC
TRBJ1-5	.	18	.	TRBV28	CASSSHFAYTRDYQPQHF	TGTGCCAGCAGTTCACACTTTGCCTACACCAGGGATTATCAGCCCCAGCATTTT
TRBJ1-2	TRBD1	14	few	TRBV30	CASDRVHLSYGYTF	TGTGCCTCGGACAGGGTGCACCTTAGCTATGGCTACACCTTC
TRBJ2-7	.	12	.	TRBV6-5	CASRKDSYEQYF	TGTGCCAGCAGAAAGGACAGCTACGAGCAGTACTTC
TRBJ1-1	.	15	.	TRBV5-5	CASSPGRGMNTEAFF	TGTGCCAGCAGCCCCGGGAGGGGAATGAACACTGAAGCTTTCTTT
TRBJ1-6	TRBD1	15	.	TRBV7-9	CASSPDDRGHSPLHF	TGTGCCAGCAGCCCAGACGACAGGGGCCACTCACCCCTCCACTTT
TRBJ2-3	TRBD2	17	.	TRBV6-4	CASSDSRASGRRDTQYF	TGTGCCAGCAGTGACTCGAGGGCTAGCGGGAGACGTGATACGCAGTATTTT
TRBJ2-4	.	19	.	TRBV7-8	CASSSSEGSRLLAKNIQYF	TGTGCCAGCAGCTCGAGTGAGGGTTCGAGACTCCTGGCCAAAAACATTCAGTACTTC
TRBJ2-1	TRBD1	14	.	TRBV4-1	CASSQDPGGNEQFF	TGCGCCAGCAGCCAAGATCCAGGGGGAAATGAGCAGTTCTTC
TRBJ1-5	.	16	once	TRBV7-5	CVRSYSGGCRDQPQHF	TGTGTCAGAAGCTACTCCGGGGGGTGTCGGGATCAGCCCCAGCATTTT
TRBJ1-1	TRBD1	19	.	TRBV19	CATNTPGTKGQGANTEAFF	TGTGCCACAAACACCCCCGGAACGAAGGGACAGGGGGCGAACACTGAAGCTTTCTTT
TRBJ2-1	TRBD1	17	.	TRBV27	CASSSRTLETGVDEQFF	TGTGCCAGCAGTAGTAGGACACTCGAAACAGGGGTCGATGAGCAGTTCTTC
TRBJ1-1	TRBD1	13	.	TRBV27	CASHRGLNTEAFF	TGTGCCAGCCACAGGGGCCTGAACACTGAAGCTTTCTTT
TRBJ1-1	.	12	.	TRBV12-5	CASGNRDTEAFF	TGTGCTAGTGGTAACAGGGACACTGAAGCTTTCTTT
TRBJ1-6	TRBD1	18	.	TRBV15	CATSRPGQGAHGNSPLHF	TGTGCCACCAGCAGACCGGGACAGGGGGCTCATGGAAATTCACCCCTCCACTTT
TRBJ1-6	TRBD1	16	.	TRBV10-3	CAIRSGTGAPNSPLHF	TGTGCCATCAGGTCCGGGACAGGGGCTCCCAATTCACCCCTCCACTTT